The 21 T cell receptor beta chains listed next were all sequenced from one sample in a study of memory CD4+ T cells and cytomegalovirus serostatus. Sequencing was performed with immunoSEQ multiplex PCR; in TCRdb, only in-frame clones are kept and a portion is missing. The sample gives under 65,000 clones, just under 80% of which show up once; roughly 0.61% is in the top ten. Single viable CD3+CD4+CD8-CD45RO+ cells were sorted as the memory CD4+ T cells. The sequenced material came from memory CD4+ T cells from blood. The receptors originated from an adult in good health and CMV-seronegative.

J is TRBJ1-3 and V is TRBV30; D ambiguous. Germline V gives CDR1 GTSNPN, CDR2 SVGIG (reference sequence). V shed 3 bases and J shed 8 bases, with 17 bases lying between them. CDR3 length: 14 amino acids. In nucleotides, the CDR3 is TGTGCCTGGAGCCTAGACTGGGGTAGGGACACCATATATTTT. Amino acid sequence: CAWSLDWGRDTIYF. The variable domain in full, completed from reference TRBV30 and TRBJ1-3, reads SQTIHQWPATLVQPVGSPLSLECTVEGTSNPNLYWYRQAAGRGLQLLFYSVGIGQISSEVPQNLSASRPQDRQFILSSKKLLLSDSGFYLCAWSLDWGRDTIYFGEGSWLTVV.

The chain is built from TRBV1 and TRBJ2-1; TRBD1, the table's D call, lacks a check against the DNA. TRBV1 is reported as a pseudogene. The CDR3 is 20 amino acids. The chain's CDR3 is CTSSSKNGQGKKREDNEQFF. The CDR3 nucleotides are TGCACCAGCAGCTCGAAAAACGGACAGGGGAAGAAAAGAGAAGACAATGAGCAGTTCTTC.

The chain uses TRBV28 and TRBJ2-2; a possible D gene is TRBD1 (5 bases). CDR1 is MDHEN and CDR2 is SYDVKM in the germline V gene. The CDR3 extends over 17 amino acids. Trimming cost V 2 bases and J 2 bases, with 15 bases left between them. The CDR3 nucleotides read TGTGCCAGCAGTTTAGTGGGTCTCGGACACAACACCGGGGAGCTGTTTTTT. It specifies CASSLVGLGHNTGELFF.

The rearrangement uses TRBV6-4 and TRBJ2-1; TRBD2 matches 8 bases. Germline-derived CDR1 and CDR2 are MRHNA and SNTAGT. The trim removed 6 bases at V and 9 bases at J, leaving 7 bases unmatched. The CDR3 loop spans 13 amino acids. Here the CDR3 reads CASRPGLGGEQFF. CDR3 DNA: TGTGCCAGCAGACCGGGACTAGGGGGTGAGCAGTTCTTC.

The chain uses TRBV4-1 and TRBJ2-5; no firm D call. Germline V gene sequence: CDR1 MGHRA, CDR2 YSYEKL. The V gene lost 6 bases and the J gene lost 3 bases, with 11 bases spanning the gap. There are 13 residues in the CDR3. CDR3 protein: CASSRVLKETQYF. CDR3 nucleotide sequence: TGCGCCAGCAGTCGGGTCCTTAAAGAGACCCAGTACTTC.

The V gene is TRBV6-6, the J gene TRBJ2-7; D is perhaps TRBD2 (6 bases). CDR3 size: 14 residues. The germline V gene encodes CDR1 MNHNY and CDR2 SVGAGI (reference sequence). V gave up 2 bases and J gave up 5 bases, with 13 bases separating them. The CDR3 bases are TGTGCCAGCAGTTACGGGGCGGGGTTTCACGAGCAGTACTTC. This sequence encodes CASSYGAGFHEQYF.

The chain is built from TRBV11-2 and TRBJ2-7, with TRBD2 identical over 9 bases. CDR3 length: 15 residues. Looked up from germline, CDR1 is SGHAT and CDR2 is FQNNGV. Trimming cost V 5 bases and J 5 bases; bases outside gene matches: 10. The CDR3 region is CASSPGEREAHEQYF. In nucleotides, the CDR3 is TGTGCCAGCAGCCCGGGGGAGCGGGAGGCTCACGAGCAGTACTTC.

This clone was observed a single time. The chain is built from TRBV18 and TRBJ2-5; D gene ambiguous. The CDR3 runs 12 residues. CDR1 is KGHSH, CDR2 LQKENI, per germline. V was clipped by 6 bases and J by 5 bases, with 10 bases between them. The CDR3 here is CASSPSAETQYF. The CDR3 DNA sequence: TGTGCCAGCTCTCCCTCGGCGGAGACCCAGTACTTC.

In DNA, the CDR3 is TGTGCCAGCAGTGGTTATGGCTACACCTTC. As protein: CASSGYGYTF. J is TRBJ1-2 and V is TRBV28; D is ambiguous. V gave up 5 bases and J gave up 5 bases, with 3 bases separating them. The germline V gene has CDR1 MDHEN and CDR2 SYDVKM. The CDR3 totals 10 residues.

The chain recombines TRBV28 with TRBJ2-1, with D possibly being TRBD1 (6 bases). From germline, CDR1 is MDHEN and CDR2 SYDVKM. The ends were cut back, 3 bases at V and 7 bases at J, with 10 bases in the middle. CDR3 length equals 13 residues. The CDR3: CASSLGARNEQFF. CDR3 nucleotides: TGTGCCAGCAGTTTGGGGGCCAGGAATGAGCAGTTCTTC.

This sequence joins TRBV10-3 and TRBJ1-2; TRBD1 is a possible D gene (6 bases). Germline V gives CDR1 ENHRY, CDR2 SYGVKD. The CDR3 is made up of 14 amino acids. Trimming removed 6 bases from V and 8 bases from J, with 19 bases in between. The CDR3, as DNA: TGTGCCATCAGCCCCTTTAGAGGGGGGCAAGGCTACACCTTC. It yields the protein CAISPFRGGQGYTF.

This clone was seen a handful of times. The V gene is TRBV4-1, the J gene TRBJ1-2; 10 bases agree with TRBD1. This CDR3 has 14 amino acids. Unmatched junction bases numbered 5, after V lost 3 bases and J lost 7 bases. The germline V gene encodes CDR1 MGHRA and CDR2 YSYEKL. The CDR3 DNA sequence: TGCGCCAGCAGCCAGACAGGGGGCCTAGTTGGCTACACCTTC. Protein sequence: CASSQTGGLVGYTF.

This clone was observed a handful of times. V is TRBV19 and J is TRBJ2-7; TRBD1 aligns across 9 bases. CDR1 is LNHDA and CDR2 is SQIVND in the germline V gene (reference sequence). The J segment lost 4 bases and the V segment lost 4 bases, leaving 5 bases of the junction unmatched. The length of the CDR3 is 14 residues. The CDR3 spells CASSTGTGWYEQYF. CDR3 nucleotides: TGTGCCAGTAGTACAGGGACAGGGTGGTACGAGCAGTACTTC.

The chain links TRBV2 to TRBJ2-7; D perhaps matches TRBD1 (5 bases). The CDR3 is made up of 14 amino acids. Germline CDR1 and CDR2: SNHLY and FYNNEI. Trimming stripped 9 bases from V and 0 bases from J, with 15 bases between. CDR3 coding DNA: TGTGCCAGTGGAAAATACAGGACCTCCTACGAGCAGTACTTC. Its translation: CASGKYRTSYEQYF.

This chain links TRBV2 with TRBJ1-1; tentative D call: TRBD1 (5 bases). V was shortened by 8 bases and J by 7 bases, with 20 bases between the two germline ends. Germline CDR1 is SNHLY and CDR2 is FYNNEI. The length of the CDR3 is 14 residues. CDR3 residues: CASVSSGVPGEAFF. The CDR3 DNA reads as TGTGCCAGCGTTAGTTCGGGGGTTCCGGGTGAAGCTTTCTTT.

The CDR3 spells CASSFPSYEQYF. The CDR3 bases are TGTGCCAGCAGCTTCCCCTCCTACGAGCAGTACTTC. The rearrangement joins TRBV7-9 to TRBJ2-7; D is unresolved. The CDR3 has 12 amino acids. Germline V CDR1 and CDR2: SEHNR, FQNEAQ (reference sequence). Trimming removed 3 bases at V and 0 bases at J, with 3 bases between. Full variable domain (missing parts from reference TRBV7-9 and TRBJ2-7): DTGVSQNPRHKITKRGQNVTFRCDPISEHNRLYWYRQTLGQGPEFLTYFQNEAQLEKSRLLSDRFSAERPKGSFSTLEIQRTEQGDSAMYLCASSFPSYEQYFGPGTRLTVT.

V usage is TRBV25-1 and J usage is TRBJ1-6, with no clear D. Germline-derived CDR1 and CDR2 are MGHDK and SYGVNS. The CDR3 runs to 14 residues. Trimming cost V 7 bases and J 0 bases, with 7 bases left between them. The CDR3 spells CASTSTSYNSPLHF. DNA for the CDR3: TGTGCCAGCACTTCAACCTCCTATAATTCACCCCTCCACTTT.

CDR3 in amino acids: CAITSGEGSGTIYF. The CDR3 nucleotides read TGTGCCATCACTTCAGGGGAGGGGTCCGGAACCATATATTTT. The gene calls are TRBV10-3 and TRBJ1-3; perhaps TRBD1 as D (6 bases). CDR1 is ENHRY, CDR2 SYGVKD, per germline. Trimming shortened V by 7 bases and J by 10 bases, and 20 bases separated the two germline ends. The CDR3 runs 14 residues.

The chain couples TRBV5-1 to TRBJ2-7, with D unresolved. The CDR3 consists of 14 residues. The germline V and J ends were trimmed by 0 bases and 1 base, with 8 bases remaining between them. Germline values: CDR1 SGHRS, CDR2 YFSETQ. The CDR3 DNA sequence: TGCGCCAGCAGCTTGGCCGGAACGTCCTACGAGCAGTACTTC. Amino acids: CASSLAGTSYEQYF.

The chain links TRBV5-6 to TRBJ1-1, with 7 nucleotides matching TRBD1. This CDR3 contains 12 residues. Germline lookup yields CDR1 SGHDT and CDR2 YYEEEE. V shed 3 bases, J shed 4 bases, and the junction held 0 bases outside the gene matches. CDR3 DNA sequence: TGTGCCAGCAGCTCAGGGGGCACTGAAGCTTTCTTT. This codes for CASSSGGTEAFF.

The chain is built from TRBV2 and TRBJ1-1, with TRBD1 identical over 7 bases. V dropped 4 bases and J dropped 1; count of bases not matched to a gene: 9. Germline CDR1 SNHLY, CDR2 FYNNEI. The CDR3 runs to 16 residues. CDR3 nucleotide sequence: TGTGCCAGCAGTGGGGTCGGGGGACAGACGAACACTGAAGCTTTCTTT. It codes for CASSGVGGQTNTEAFF.